These T cell receptor beta chains were read from a single sample in a study of Graves' ophthalmopathy and Graves' hyperthyroidism. TCRdb re-called the multiplex PCR reads through MiXCR, storing one row per CDR3 protein. The profile shows under 350,000 distinct CDR3 sequences, 15% to 20% of them singletons. Sequences were obtained from peripheral blood. These TCRs come from an adult man with Graves' ophthalmopathy. Each CDR3 is given with its conserved first and last residue. The D gene is left open where the match is weak. For some rows the clone size is stated as once, few or many, or as a class when expanded; others skip it.

>-|many|TRBJ2-5|TRBV30
TGTGCCTGGTCAGGAGCGGGACAGAACCAAGAGACCCAGTACTTC
CAWSGAGQNQETQYF
>-|-|TRBJ1-1|TRBV5-1
TGCGCCAGCAGCTTTAGTTTCAGAGAAGCTTTCTTT
CASSFSFREAFF
>TRBD2|many|TRBJ2-5|TRBV12-3/TRBV12-4
TGTGCCAGCAGAGACCCTAGCGGGGGCGAACAAGAGACCCAGTACTTC
CASRDPSGGEQETQYF
>TRBD1|many|TRBJ1-5|TRBV6-5
TGTGCCAGCAGTCGTGACAGGGCTAGCAATCAGCCCCAGCATTTT
CASSRDRASNQPQHF
>-|many|TRBJ1-1|TRBV5-6
TGTGCCAGCAGAAGGGGTTCCCGGCCTGAAGCTTTCTTT
CASRRGSRPEAFF
>TRBD1|many|TRBJ1-1|TRBV15
TGTGCCACCAGCAGACGAGGACAGGGAAGCGGGAAAGCTGAAGCTTTCTTT
CATSRRGQGSGKAEAFF
>-|many|TRBJ1-1|TRBV11-2
TGTGCCAGCAGCTTACTCTGGGGAGGTGGTGAAGCTTTCTTT
CASSLLWGGGEAFF
>-|many|TRBJ1-5|TRBV5-1
TGCGCCAGCAGCTTTGACGGCAATCAGCCCCAGCATTTT
CASSFDGNQPQHF
>TRBD1|many|TRBJ2-7|TRBV20-1
TGCAGTGCTTCGGACAGGGTAACCTACGAGCAGTACTTC
CSASDRVTYEQYF
>-|many|TRBJ2-5|TRBV10-1
TGCGCCAGCTCGGTCCGGGCCTCTTCAGTCGCAGAGACCCAGTACTTC
CASSVRASSVAETQYF
>-|few|TRBJ2-5|TRBV6-5
TGTGCCAGCAGTTACAAGGGAGGAAAAGAGACCCAGTACTTC
CASSYKGGKETQYF
>TRBD2|many|TRBJ2-5|TRBV6-5
TGTGCCAGCAGTTCGCGACTAGCGGGAGTTAACCAAGAGACCCAGTACTTC
CASSSRLAGVNQETQYF
>-|many|TRBJ1-2|TRBV5-6
TGTGCCAGCAGCTTCGGGGGCGAAACCTATGGCTACACCTTC
CASSFGGETYGYTF
>-|many|TRBJ1-1|TRBV6-5
TGTGCCAGCAGTTACTCTAGGGGGGGCGCGGCTTTCTTT
CASSYSRGGAAFF
>TRBD2|many|TRBJ2-7|TRBV12-3/TRBV12-4
TGTGCCAGCAGTCCCACGGTTGGGGGACTAGCGGGAAGCGAGCAGTACTTC
CASSPTVGGLAGSEQYF
>-|many|TRBJ2-7|TRBV6-2/TRBV6-3
TGTGCCAGCAGCTTGAGACAGACTAAGTACTCTTCCTACGAGCAGTACTTC
CASSLRQTKYSSYEQYF
>TRBD2|many|TRBJ2-7|TRBV28
TGTGCCAGCAGTTTTCAGACTAGCGGGGGGCAGCAGTACTTC
CASSFQTSGGQQYF
>-|once|TRBJ2-5|TRBV9
TGTGCCAGCAGCGCCTTAGGTCAGTTCCAAGAGACCCAGTACTTC
CASSALGQFQETQYF
>TRBD1|many|TRBJ2-4|TRBV13
TGTGCCAGCAGCTTTAAAAAGGGGGCAGACATTCAGTACTTC
CASSFKKGADIQYF
>TRBD1|many|TRBJ2-4|TRBV30
TGTGCCTGGAGTCAGGGTCAGGGGGACATTCAGTACTTC
CAWSQGQGDIQYF
>-|many|TRBJ2-5|TRBV2
TGTGCCAGCAGTTCAGAGAGACAAGAGACCCAGTACTTC
CASSSERQETQYF
>-|many|TRBJ1-5|TRBV12-3/TRBV12-4
TGTGCCAGCACCCAGGATTTCGATAGCAATCAGCCCCAGCATTTT
CASTQDFDSNQPQHF
>-|many|TRBJ2-7|TRBV7-8
TGTGCCAGCAGCTTAAGTCGAGGGACCTACGAGCAGTACTTC
CASSLSRGTYEQYF
>TRBD1|many|TRBJ1-6|TRBV14
TGTGCCAGCAGCCGGACAGGGGCGTTCTATAATTCACCCCTCCACTTT
CASSRTGAFYNSPLHF
>-|-|TRBJ2-7|TRBV6-5
TGTGCCAGCAGTTACCGGACCTTTTACGAGCAGTACTTC
CASSYRTFYEQYF
>TRBD2|many|TRBJ2-7|TRBV2
TGTGCCAGCACCCAACCGGGGGGGACGTACTACGAGCAGTACTTC
CASTQPGGTYYEQYF
>-|many|TRBJ2-6|TRBV30
TGTGCCTGGAGTGTGTCGTCTGGGGCCAACGTCCTGACTTTC
CAWSVSSGANVLTF
>-|many|TRBJ1-6|TRBV19
TGTGCCAGTAGTATGTCTGCAGGGCGGAATTCACCCCTCCACTTT
CASSMSAGRNSPLHF
>TRBD2|-|TRBJ2-5|TRBV19
TGTGCCAGTAGTAAAAGTAGCGGGAGGAAAGAGACCCAGTACTTC
CASSKSSGRKETQYF
>-|many|TRBJ1-1|TRBV28
TGTGCCAGCAGAGTTCCCATCCCGGGAGATGAAGCTTTCTTT
CASRVPIPGDEAFF
>-|many|TRBJ1-2|TRBV6-1
TGTGCCAGCACCCTGCGGTTCGGCGTTGATGGCTACACCTTC
CASTLRFGVDGYTF
>-|many|TRBJ2-2|TRBV12-3/TRBV12-4
TGTGCCAGCAGTTTTTGGGCGAACACCGGGGAGCTGTTTTTT
CASSFWANTGELFF
>-|many|TRBJ2-7|TRBV11-2
TGTGCCAGCAGCACCCGGGGGCCCTCCTACGAGCAGTACTTC
CASSTRGPSYEQYF
>TRBD2|many|TRBJ2-5|TRBV20-1
TGCAGTGCTAGAGATCGTTCTAGCGGGGGATCGGAGACCCAGTACTTC
CSARDRSSGGSETQYF
>-|few|TRBJ1-5|TRBV19
TGTGCCAGTAGTATCTACAGGGATTGGGATCAGCCCCAGCATTTT
CASSIYRDWDQPQHF
>-|many|TRBJ2-7|TRBV12-3/TRBV12-4
TGTGCCAGCAGTTTAACAGCATCCTACGAGCAGTACTTC
CASSLTASYEQYF
>-|many|TRBJ1-1|TRBV19
TGTGCCAGTAGTATCCAGGGGCGAGGCACTGAAGCTTTCTTT
CASSIQGRGTEAFF
>-|-|TRBJ2-5|TRBV4-2
TGTGCCAGCAGCCAATGGGGGGGGGGCGCGATCCAACCGCAAGAGACCCAGTACTTC
CASSQWGGGAIQPQETQYF
>TRBD2|many|TRBJ2-7|TRBV20-1
TGCAGTGCTACCCGGGATAATAGCGGGAGGGCCTACGAGCAGTACTTC
CSATRDNSGRAYEQYF
>TRBD1|-|TRBJ1-6|TRBV6-1
TGTGCCAGCAGAGGACAGGGGTCCTATAATTCACCCCTCCACTTT
CASRGQGSYNSPLHF
>TRBD1|few|TRBJ2-7|TRBV3-1
TGTGCCAGCAGCCCATCCAGACAGGGCACTACTTACTTC
CASSPSRQGTTYF
>-|many|TRBJ2-5|TRBV7-9
TGTGCCAGCAGCGGCGGGACGGTGGGGACCCAGTACTTC
CASSGGTVGTQYF
>-|many|TRBJ1-1|TRBV7-2
TGTGCCAGCAGCCAATCGCCGGGACATTCCACTGAAGCTTTCTTT
CASSQSPGHSTEAFF